Below are 27 T cell receptor beta chains sequenced from a single sample in a study of blood T cell repertoires in COVID-19 (dated by TCRdb to about 2020). Libraries came from the immunoSEQ multiplex PCR assay. Held by TCRdb, this immuneACCESS table contains in-frame sequences only and omits some clones. Under half of the omission traces to an unresolved V gene where checked; the cause of the rest is unknown. The sample data list 300,000 to 350,000 clones, and more than 85% of these were observed just once. In total, the top ten clones hold 1% of the sample. What was sequenced was PBMCs or T cells enriched from blood (not recorded which). The receptor source for this set is a woman aged 30 to 39 who had recovered from COVID-19.

The V gene is TRBV2, the J gene TRBJ2-1, with 9 bases fitting TRBD1. CDR1 and CDR2 from the germline V gene are SNHLY and FYNNEI. V lost 2 bases, J lost 0 bases, and 8 bases stayed unmatched. The CDR3 is 18 amino acids. The CDR3 reads CASSETGGPLSSYNEQFF. The CDR3 coding sequence is TGTGCCAGCAGTGAAACAGGGGGCCCCCTCAGCTCCTACAATGAGCAGTTCTTC.

The chain carries TRBV4-1 and TRBJ1-6; tentative D call: TRBD1 (5 bases). V lost 0 bases and J 6 bases, leaving 15 bases between the germline ends. Germline CDR1 and CDR2: MGHRA and YSYEKL. The CDR3 loop spans 17 amino acids. Here the CDR3 DNA reads TGCGCCAGCAGCCAAGATTTTGGAGACAGTTTTAATTCACCCCTCCACTTT. Its protein product is CASSQDFGDSFNSPLHF.

This sequence joins TRBV30 and TRBJ2-7; a weak D match, TRBD1 (6 bases). CDR3 length: 12 residues. Deletions cut 4 bases from V and 2 bases from J, with 9 bases between. Germline-derived CDR1 and CDR2 are GTSNPN and SVGIG (reference sequence). The CDR3 bases are TGTGCCTGGAACAGGGACACCTACGAGCAGTACTTC. Translating gives CAWNRDTYEQYF.

This clone was recorded a few times. The DNA of the CDR3 is TGTGCCAGCAGTGCCGGACAGGTTCCCTCCTATAATTCACCCCTCCACTTT. It is translated as CASSAGQVPSYNSPLHF. This rearrangement joins TRBV6-1 to TRBJ1-6, with 7 positions matching TRBD1. The CDR3 totals 17 residues. V was clipped by 4 bases and J by 0 bases; unmatched bases: 6. CDR1 is MNHNS and CDR2 is SASEGT in the germline V gene.

The chain carries TRBV5-4 and TRBJ2-5, with 8 bases aligning to TRBD1. Germline V gene sequence: CDR1 SGHNT, CDR2 YYREEE (reference sequence). The V gene end was trimmed by 3 bases and the J gene end by 5 bases; junction bases not matched to a gene: 6. This CDR3 is 14 amino acids long. The CDR3 is CASSYGQGLETQYF. As DNA, the CDR3 is TGTGCCAGCAGCTATGGACAGGGATTGGAGACCCAGTACTTC. Filled out from reference TRBV5-4 and TRBJ2-5, the complete variable domain reads ETGVTQSPTHLIKTRGQQVTLRCSSQSGHNTVSWYQQALGQGPQFIFQYYREEENGRGNFPPRFSGLQFPNYSSELNVNALELDDSALYLCASSYGQGLETQYFGPGTRLLVL.

The genes are TRBV4-3 and TRBJ2-1, with 10 bases aligning to TRBD1. After removal of 0 bases from V and 8 bases from J, the junction contained 4 bases not matched to a gene. From germline, CDR1 is LGHNA and CDR2 YSLEER. CDR3 length equals 15 residues. CDR3 amino acids: CASSQDLGQGDEQFF. The CDR3 DNA reads as TGCGCCAGCAGCCAAGATCTTGGACAGGGGGATGAGCAGTTCTTC.

This clone was recorded once. The chain carries TRBV6-4 and TRBJ1-2, with D perhaps matching TRBD1 (6 bases). Trimming took off 5 bases at V and 2 bases at J, with 9 bases between the two ends. Germline-derived CDR1 and CDR2 are MRHNA and SNTAGT. The CDR3 covers 13 residues. CDR3 protein: CASSTGSNYGYTF. In DNA form, the CDR3 reads TGTGCCAGCAGTACAGGGTCAAACTATGGCTACACCTTC.

The chain joins TRBV12-3 or TRBV12-4 to TRBJ2-1; 7 nucleotides align to TRBD1. J lost 4 bases, V lost 10 bases, and 7 bases had no gene match. The CDR3 contains 13 residues. The CDR3 DNA reads as TGTGCCACCCGGGACAGACTTTACAATGAGCAGTTCTTC. Translation gives CATRDRLYNEQFF.

V is TRBV7-2 and J is TRBJ1-1; 7 nucleotides align to TRBD1. Trimming at V came to 5 bases and at J to 0 bases, leaving 12 bases not matched to a gene. The V gene's germline CDR1 is SGHTA and CDR2 FQGNSA. This CDR3 is 17 amino acids long. The CDR3, as DNA: TGTGCCAGCAGCATCCCTCTACAGGGGCCGTTGAACACTGAAGCTTTCTTT. The encoded protein is CASSIPLQGPLNTEAFF.

The rearrangement links TRBV5-8 to TRBJ1-1; possibly TRBD1 for D (6 bases). V was shortened by 5 bases and J by 11 bases, with 13 bases between the two germline ends. The germline gives CDR1 SGHTS, CDR2 YDEGEE. CDR3 length equals 11 residues. CDR3 nucleotides: TGTGCCAGCAGGGCAGGGGTATCGGCTTTCTTT. Encoded protein: CASRAGVSAFF. Using reference TRBV5-8 and TRBJ1-1 for the parts outside the CDR3, the full variable domain is EAGVTQSPTHLIKTRGQQATLRCSPISGHTSVYWYQQALGLGLQFLLWYDEGEERNRGNFPPRFSGRQFPNYSSELNVNALELEDSALYLCASRAGVSAFFGQGTRLTVV.

This clone has just a few counts. The DNA of the CDR3 is TGTGCCAGCAGGGACACCTACGAGCAGTACTTC. Protein product: CASRDTYEQYF. The chain carries TRBV6-5 and TRBJ2-7; D is possibly TRBD1 (5 bases). The CDR3 contains 11 residues. Germline V gives CDR1 MNHEY, CDR2 SVGAGI. V was cut by 6 bases and J by 2 bases, with 5 bases left in between.

This clone appeared a few times. The chain couples TRBV19 to TRBJ1-5; D not certain. Germline values: CDR1 LNHDA, CDR2 SQIVND (reference sequence). Between the trimmed V and J ends, which lost 6 bases and 0 bases, there was a span of 12 bases. The CDR3 runs 15 residues. The CDR3 DNA is TGTGCCAGTAGCCCTACAAGACATAGCAATCAGCCCCAGCATTTT. Its translation: CASSPTRHSNQPQHF.

This sequence joins TRBV3-1 (or the pseudogene TRBV3-2) and TRBJ1-1; weak D call: TRBD1 (5 bases). Germline V gives CDR1 LGHDT, CDR2 YNNKEL (reference sequence). Deletions cut 2 bases from V and 4 bases from J, with 11 bases between. CDR3 size: 14 residues. The CDR3 loop reads CASSQMGGTTEAFF. In nucleotides, the CDR3 is TGTGCCAGCAGCCAAATGGGGGGAACCACTGAAGCTTTCTTT.

The chain is built from TRBV27 and TRBJ2-2; TRBD1 matches at 8 bases. The V and J ends lost 4 bases and 4 bases, in that order; junction bases with no gene match: 2. The germline gives CDR1 MNHEY, CDR2 SMNVEV (reference sequence). This CDR3 has 14 residues. The CDR3 region is CASSSTGATGELFF. Here the CDR3 DNA reads TGTGCCAGCAGTTCGACAGGGGCCACCGGGGAGCTGTTTTTT.

This chain connects TRBV28 to TRBJ1-5; 7 nucleotides line up with TRBD1. V shed 5 bases, J shed 2 bases, and the junction held 6 bases outside the gene matches. The germline CDR1 and CDR2 sequences are MDHEN and SYDVKM. CDR3 length: 15 amino acids. The CDR3, as DNA: TGTGCCAGCAGTGGGGACAGACGAGGCAATCAGCCCCAGCATTTT. The encoded protein is CASSGDRRGNQPQHF.

The chain links TRBV12-3 or TRBV12-4 to TRBJ1-1; D gene uncertain. The CDR3 is made up of 13 amino acids. V was cut by 6 bases and J by 1 base, with 9 bases left in between. This chain's CDR3 is CASRAHANTEAFF. The CDR3 DNA is TGTGCCAGCAGGGCCCATGCGAACACTGAAGCTTTCTTT.

This chain connects TRBV3-1 (or the pseudogene TRBV3-2) to TRBJ1-1; D is undetermined. The CDR3 is made up of 14 amino acids. Germline values: CDR1 LGHDT, CDR2 YNNKEL (reference sequence). V lost 0 bases and J lost 1, with 6 bases in between. The chain's CDR3 is CASSQESGNTEAFF. CDR3 nucleotide sequence: TGTGCCAGCAGCCAAGAGTCCGGGAACACTGAAGCTTTCTTT.

This chain connects TRBV3-1 (or the pseudogene TRBV3-2) to TRBJ2-7, with 7 bases aligning to TRBD1. There are 14 residues in the CDR3. Unmatched junction bases numbered 3, after V lost 0 bases and J lost 4 bases. Germline-derived CDR1 and CDR2 are LGHDT and YNNKEL (reference sequence). CDR3 nucleotide sequence: TGTGCCAGCAGCCAAGAAGGGGGCTGGTACGAGCAGTACTTC. The encoded protein is CASSQEGGWYEQYF.

The rearrangement uses TRBV24-1 and TRBJ2-5, with 8 bases that match TRBD1. Trimming at V came to 7 bases and at J to 5 bases, leaving 8 bases not matched to a gene. Germline V lookup: CDR1 KGHDR, CDR2 SFDVKD. The CDR3 totals 14 residues. The CDR3 region has the DNA TGTGCCACCAGCGGGGCAGGGGGCGTGGAGACCCAGTACTTC. Protein sequence: CATSGAGGVETQYF.

In its sample, this clone was seen once. The rearrangement joins TRBV3-1 (or the pseudogene TRBV3-2) to TRBJ1-1; 9 bases line up with TRBD1. J lost 10 bases, V lost 4 bases, and 1 base had no gene match. The germline V gene encodes CDR1 LGHDT and CDR2 YNNKEL (reference sequence). CDR3 size: 11 residues. The CDR3 protein is CASSRQGGAFF. The CDR3 coding sequence is TGTGCCAGCAGCCGACAGGGGGGAGCTTTCTTT.

In this sample, this clone turned up once. V and J are TRBV11-2 and TRBJ2-5; 8 positions match TRBD2. The germline gives CDR1 SGHAT, CDR2 FQNNGV. The CDR3 has 17 residues. J gave up 5 bases and V 2 bases, and 13 bases lay outside the gene matches. The CDR3 nucleotides are TGTGCCAGCAGCTTATACTTAGCGGGGACTATCAGGGAGACCCAGTACTTC. It translates to CASSLYLAGTIRETQYF.

This rearrangement joins TRBV5-4 to TRBJ2-3; D gene unclear. The CDR3 runs 13 residues. CDR1 is SGHNT and CDR2 is YYREEE in the germline V gene (reference sequence). Trimming stripped 0 bases from V and 2 bases from J, with 4 bases between. DNA of the CDR3: TGTGCCAGCAGCTTGGACTTCACAGATACGCAGTATTTT. It specifies CASSLDFTDTQYF. The complete variable domain, with remaining parts taken from reference TRBV5-4 and TRBJ2-3, reads ETGVTQSPTHLIKTRGQQVTLRCSSQSGHNTVSWYQQALGQGPQFIFQYYREEENGRGNFPPRFSGLQFPNYSSELNVNALELDDSALYLCASSLDFTDTQYFGPGTRLTVL.

The V call is TRBV19, the J call TRBJ1-5, with 8 bases aligning to TRBD1. This CDR3 is 18 amino acids long. Trimming took 3 bases from V and 0 from J; bases not matched to a gene: 10. Germline CDR1 reads LNHDA; CDR2 reads SQIVND (reference sequence). The chain's CDR3 is CASSIKDRVLFSNQPQHF. DNA of the CDR3: TGTGCCAGTAGTATTAAGGACAGGGTACTCTTTAGCAATCAGCCCCAGCATTTT.

The sample holds many counts of this clone. The rearrangement uses TRBV12-3 or TRBV12-4 and TRBJ2-2; 7 bases are shared with TRBD1. J was trimmed by 6 bases and V by 6 bases; bases with no gene match: 4. CDR3 length: 13 residues. The CDR3 DNA reads as TGTGCCAGCAGGGGACAGTTTGCCGGGGAGCTGTTTTTT. It encodes CASRGQFAGELFF.

The rearrangement joins TRBV6-1 to TRBJ1-2; TRBD1 matches 9 bases. The CDR3 sequence is 15 residues long. From germline, CDR1 is MNHNS and CDR2 SASEGT. Trimming took 2 bases from V and 7 from J; bases not matched to a gene: 8. The CDR3 bases are TGTGCCAGCAGTGAACGACGGACAGGGGCTTTTGGCTACACCTTC. Residues: CASSERRTGAFGYTF.

V gene TRBV3-1 (or the pseudogene TRBV3-2) combines with J gene TRBJ1-2, with 9 positions matching TRBD1. With 1 base clipped from V and 6 bases from J, the junction kept 12 bases outside the gene matches. Germline CDR1 and CDR2: LGHDT and YNNKEL (reference sequence). The CDR3 runs 17 residues. CDR3 protein: CASSQAASSQGANGYTF. As DNA, the CDR3 is TGTGCCAGCAGCCAAGCCGCATCCTCACAGGGGGCTAATGGCTACACCTTC.

The CDR3 protein is CASSLAGTGGGNYGYTF. CDR3 DNA: TGCGCCAGCAGCTTGGCCGGCACAGGCGGGGGCAACTATGGCTACACCTTC. This rearrangement joins TRBV5-1 to TRBJ1-2; a possible D gene is TRBD1 (6 bases). V was shortened by 0 bases and J by 2 bases, with 17 bases between the two germline ends. Germline CDR1 is SGHRS and CDR2 is YFSETQ. This CDR3 contains 17 residues.